The rows below give T cell receptor beta chains drawn from one sample of a study of blood T cells in healthy people across ages. TCRdb re-called the 5' RACE reads with MiXCR, one entry per CDR3 protein. The data show some 1.5 million distinct CDR3 sequences, around 40% seen once. The sequenced sample consisted of blood. The source of these receptors is a woman aged 18-30 years in good health. CDR3s include the opening cysteine and the closing phenylalanine or tryptophan. D genes are given only for firm matches. Clone size appears in some rows only: once, few, many, or a class for an expanded clone.

NA NA TRBJ2-5 TRBV3-1 CASSGQKETQYF TGTGCCAGCAGCGGACAGAAAGAGACCCAGTACTTC
NA NA TRBJ2-1 TRBV9 CASSPGGSHYEQFF TGTGCCAGCAGCCCAGGGGGGTCCCACTACGAGCAGTTCTTC
NA NA TRBJ2-4 TRBV6-6 CASSYTPGAGTPIEQYF TGTGCCAGCAGTTACACCCCGGGCGCGGGTACCCCTATTGAGCAGTACTTC
few NA TRBJ1-2 TRBV6-1 CASTSVYGYTF TGTGCCAGCACCAGTGTCTATGGCTACACCTTC
few NA TRBJ1-1 TRBV4-1 CASSQEAGRDTEAFF TGCGCCAGCAGCCAAGAGGCAGGGAGGGACACTGAAGCTTTCTTT
NA TRBD1 TRBJ2-4 TRBV29-1 CSVRGQSRWEQYF TGCAGCGTTCGGGGACAGTCCAGGTGGGAGCAGTACTTC
few TRBD1 TRBJ2-7 TRBV12-3/TRBV12-4 CASRTGTGTSYEQYF TGTGCCAGCAGAACCGGGACAGGGACATCCTACGAGCAGTACTTC
NA NA TRBJ1-1 TRBV4-3 CASSQDAFGAEAFF TGCGCCAGCAGCCAAGATGCCTTCGGGGCGGAAGCTTTCTTT
NA NA TRBJ2-7 TRBV30 CAWNLGVSYEQYF TGTGCCTGGAACCTAGGGGTTTCCTACGAGCAGTACTTC
NA TRBD1 TRBJ2-1 TRBV10-3 CAISEDRGGYNEQFF TGTGCCATCAGTGAAGACAGGGGCGGTTACAATGAGCAGTTCTTC
few NA TRBJ1-1 TRBV7-9 CASSLVPNAGTEAFF TGTGCCAGCAGCTTAGTCCCCAACGCCGGCACTGAAGCTTTCTTT
few TRBD1 TRBJ1-5 TRBV6-7 CASSSNFYWDRDCQPQHF TGTGCCAGCAGTTCGAATTTTTACTGGGACAGGGATTGTCAGCCCCAGCATTTT
NA NA TRBJ2-1 TRBV5-1 CASSSLSDPGNEQFF TGCGCCAGCAGCTCGTTATCGGACCCGGGCAATGAGCAGTTCTTC
NA NA TRBJ1-2 TRBV7-2 CASSLGNFSYGYTF TGTGCCAGCAGCTTAGGCAACTTCAGCTATGGCTACACCTTC
NA TRBD2 TRBJ2-1 TRBV10-3 CAINHAGGQDEQFF TGTGCCATCAACCATGCGGGGGGGCAGGATGAGCAGTTCTTC
NA NA TRBJ2-1 TRBV14 CASSQDSGLSPYNEQFF TGTGCCAGCAGCCAAGACTCAGGGCTTAGTCCCTACAATGAGCAGTTCTTC
few TRBD2 TRBJ2-3 TRBV7-8 CASSLKREDTQYF TGTGCCAGCAGCTTAAAGCGGGAAGATACGCAGTATTTT
many NA TRBJ1-2 TRBV6-5 CASSYSPGSVGYTF TGTGCCAGCAGTTACTCGCCAGGGTCGGTTGGCTACACCTTC
NA TRBD1 TRBJ1-4 TRBV20-1 CSAGALSGQNEKLFF TGCAGTGCTGGTGCCCTTTCGGGACAGAATGAAAAACTGTTTTTT
many TRBD1 TRBJ2-1 TRBV2 CASGTAYNEQFF TGTGCCAGCGGGACAGCGTACAATGAGCAGTTCTTC
few TRBD1 TRBJ1-1 TRBV6-7 CASSYRPTGMNTEAFF TGTGCCAGCAGTTACCGTCCGACAGGGATGAACACTGAAGCTTTCTTT
NA TRBD2 TRBJ2-2 TRBV29-1 CSVRALAGTGELFF TGCAGCGTAAGAGCTCTAGCGGGAACCGGGGAGCTGTTTTTT
many NA TRBJ2-5 TRBV10-3 CAISRADSQETQYF TGTGCCATCAGTCGAGCGGACTCCCAAGAGACCCAGTACTTC
NA TRBD1 TRBJ2-3 TRBV20-1 CSASLQGTTDTQYF TGCAGTGCTAGTCTACAGGGGACCACAGATACGCAGTATTTT
NA TRBD2 TRBJ2-3 TRBV20-1 CSARDTLASGGESTDTQYF TGCAGTGCTAGAGATACACTGGCTAGCGGGGGGGAAAGCACAGATACGCAGTATTTT
NA NA TRBJ1-2 TRBV30 CAWRRGTGSYSYTF TGTGCCTGGAGAAGGGGGACGGGGTCCTATAGCTACACCTTC
few TRBD1 TRBJ2-7 TRBV4-2 CASSQEDRSHEQYF TGTGCCAGCAGCCAAGAGGACAGGAGCCACGAGCAGTACTTC
few TRBD2 TRBJ2-7 TRBV6-2/TRBV6-3 CASSPTGLACYLRGEQYF TGTGCCAGCAGCCCTACGGGACTAGCGTGTTACCTCCGCGGGGAGCAGTACTTC
NA TRBD1 TRBJ2-7 TRBV7-2 CASSPQQGFEQYF TGTGCCAGCAGCCCGCAACAGGGGTTCGAGCAGTACTTC
NA TRBD2 TRBJ2-4 TRBV27 CASSPTGGSKNIQYF TGTGCCAGCAGTCCCACCGGGGGGAGCAAAAACATTCAGTACTTC
NA TRBD2 TRBJ2-7 TRBV7-4 CASSPSSGRSYNEQYF TGTGCCAGCAGCCCGTCTAGCGGCCGCTCCTACAATGAGCAGTACTTC
NA NA TRBJ1-2 TRBV5-1 CASSLAESSYGYTF TGCGCCAGCAGCTTGGCCGAGAGTTCCTATGGCTACACCTTC
few NA TRBJ1-1 TRBV6-5 CASSYKGNTEAFF TGTGCCAGCAGTTACAAGGGGAACACTGAAGCTTTCTTT
NA NA TRBJ2-5 TRBV29-1 CSVEEVAKETQYF TGCAGCGTTGAGGAGGTAGCCAAAGAGACCCAGTACTTC
NA NA TRBJ2-5 TRBV19 CASSIDLANEQYF TGTGCCAGTAGTATCGATCTAGCTAATGAGCAGTACTTC
NA TRBD2 TRBJ2-3 TRBV29-1 CSVVTGGAASPDTQYF TGCAGCGTTGTGACCGGGGGGGCCGCTAGTCCGGATACGCAGTATTTT
few NA TRBJ2-3 TRBV5-1 CASRSEPAEQDTQYF TGCGCCAGCAGATCAGAGCCGGCGGAGCAAGATACGCAGTATTTT
NA NA TRBJ2-5 TRBV20-1 CSAPRTVYLQETQYF TGCAGTGCTCCCCGGACAGTTTACCTCCAAGAGACCCAGTACTTC
NA NA TRBJ1-2 TRBV20-1 CSARDLMGRGYTF TGCAGTGCTAGAGATTTGATGGGGAGGGGCTACACCTTC
NA NA TRBJ2-1 TRBV29-1 CSVEDRREEGAYTEQFF TGCAGCGTTGAAGATCGCAGGGAGGAGGGAGCCTACACTGAGCAGTTCTTC
NA TRBD2 TRBJ2-1 TRBV6-5 CASSHLAEHYNEQFF TGTGCCAGCAGCCACCTAGCGGAGCACTACAATGAGCAGTTCTTC
few TRBD1 TRBJ2-7 TRBV20-1 CSARYLGQGVSYEQYF TGCAGTGCTAGATATCTCGGACAGGGCGTCTCCTACGAGCAGTACTTC
NA NA TRBJ1-5 TRBV10-2 CASSEVSRNQPQHF TGCGCCAGCAGTGAGGTCAGCCGCAATCAGCCCCAGCATTTT
few NA TRBJ1-2 TRBV14 CASSQERAAYGYTF TGTGCCAGCAGCCAAGAGAGGGCAGCCTATGGCTACACCTTC
few NA TRBJ2-7 TRBV27 CASSFRAGEQYF TGTGCCAGCAGTTTTAGGGCGGGCGAGCAGTACTTC
NA NA TRBJ1-1 TRBV5-1 CASSLQGRSEAFF TGTGCCAGCAGCTTGCAGGGGCGCAGTGAAGCTTTCTTT